This TCR beta chain comes out of a study of control samples from healthy donors and cancer patients. This clone was counted between two and nine times. The data were produced by immunoSEQ multiplex PCR, yet TCRdb's version contains in-frame clones alone and is incomplete. The sample consists of about 98,000 clones, roughly four fifths of them appearing once. The sequenced material came from blood. The TCR was taken from a man aged 60 to 75 in good health.

CDR3: CASSQGLAGYEQYF. In DNA form, the CDR3 reads TGCGCCAGCAGCCAAGGACTAGCGGGCTACGAGCAGTACTTC. The rearrangement uses TRBV4-1 and TRBJ2-7, with TRBD2 matching over 10 bases. CDR3 length: 14 amino acids. Germline values: CDR1 MGHRA, CDR2 YSYEKL. The V segment lost 1 base and the J segment 3 bases; nucleotides outside the gene matches: 0.